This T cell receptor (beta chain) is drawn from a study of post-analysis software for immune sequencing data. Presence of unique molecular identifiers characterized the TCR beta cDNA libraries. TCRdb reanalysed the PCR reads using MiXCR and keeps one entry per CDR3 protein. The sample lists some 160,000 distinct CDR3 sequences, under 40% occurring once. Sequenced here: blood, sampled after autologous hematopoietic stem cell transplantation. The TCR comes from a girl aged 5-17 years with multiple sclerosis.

CDR3 sequence: CSPRTSGSDEQFF. Written as DNA, the CDR3 is TGCAGCCCCCGGACTAGCGGGAGCGATGAGCAGTTCTTC. The chain combines TRBV20-1 with TRBJ2-1, with 13 bases identical to TRBD2. This CDR3 is built from 13 residues. The germline gives CDR1 DFQATT, CDR2 SNEGSKA (reference sequence).